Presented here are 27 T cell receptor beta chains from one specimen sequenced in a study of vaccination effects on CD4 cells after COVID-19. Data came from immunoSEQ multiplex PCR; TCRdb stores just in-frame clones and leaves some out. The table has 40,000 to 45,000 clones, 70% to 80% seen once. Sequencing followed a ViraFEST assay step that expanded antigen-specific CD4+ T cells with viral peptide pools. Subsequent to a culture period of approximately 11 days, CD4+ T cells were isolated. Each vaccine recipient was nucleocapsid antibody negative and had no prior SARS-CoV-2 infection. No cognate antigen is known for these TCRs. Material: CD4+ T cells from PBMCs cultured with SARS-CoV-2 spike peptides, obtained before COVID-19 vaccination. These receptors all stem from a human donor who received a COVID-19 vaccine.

As DNA, the CDR3 is TGCGCCAGCAGCTCCGGACCACAAGAGACCCAGTACTTC. Protein product: CASSSGPQETQYF. The rearrangement joins TRBV5-1 to TRBJ2-5; no reliable D call. The ends were cut back, 3 bases at V and 2 bases at J, with 8 bases in the middle. The CDR3 contains 13 residues. Germline CDR1 reads SGHRS; CDR2 reads YFSETQ. Together with reference TRBV5-1 and TRBJ2-5, the CDR3 gives the full variable domain: KAGVTQTPRYLIKTRGQQVTLSCSPISGHRSVSWYQQTPGQGLQFLFEYFSETQRNKGNFPGRFSGRQFSNSRSEMNVSTLELGDSALYLCASSSGPQETQYFGPGTRLLVL.

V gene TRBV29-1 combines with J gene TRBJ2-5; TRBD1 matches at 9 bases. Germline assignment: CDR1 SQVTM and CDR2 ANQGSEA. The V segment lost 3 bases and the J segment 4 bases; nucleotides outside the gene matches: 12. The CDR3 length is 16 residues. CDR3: CSVDQPGQGFRETQYF. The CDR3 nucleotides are TGCAGCGTTGATCAACCGGGACAGGGTTTTAGAGAGACCCAGTACTTC.

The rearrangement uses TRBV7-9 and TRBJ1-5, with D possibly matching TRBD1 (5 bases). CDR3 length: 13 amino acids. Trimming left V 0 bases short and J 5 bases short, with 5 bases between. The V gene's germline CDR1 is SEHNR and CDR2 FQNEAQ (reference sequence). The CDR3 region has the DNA TGTGCCAGCAGCTTAGCAGGGGATCAGCCCCAGCATTTT. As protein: CASSLAGDQPQHF.

In nucleotides, the CDR3 is TGTGCCAGCTCACCGCGGGGTACAGATACGCAGTATTTT. Protein product: CASSPRGTDTQYF. J is TRBJ2-3 and V is TRBV18; possibly TRBD2 for D (6 bases). The CDR3 spans 13 residues. V lost 3 bases to trimming and J lost 3 bases, with 7 bases between them. CDR1 is KGHSH, CDR2 LQKENI, per germline.

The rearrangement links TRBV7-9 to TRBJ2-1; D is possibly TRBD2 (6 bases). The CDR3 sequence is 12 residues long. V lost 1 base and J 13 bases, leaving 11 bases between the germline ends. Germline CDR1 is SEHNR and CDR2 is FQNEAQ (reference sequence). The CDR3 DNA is TGTGCCAGCAGCTTAGTGTACGGGGGACAGTTCTTC. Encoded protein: CASSLVYGGQFF.

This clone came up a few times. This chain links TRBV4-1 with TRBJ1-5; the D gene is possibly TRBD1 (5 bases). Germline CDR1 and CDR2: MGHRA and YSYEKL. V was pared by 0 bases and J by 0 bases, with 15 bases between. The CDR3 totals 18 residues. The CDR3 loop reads CASSQDRLGGVSNQPQHF. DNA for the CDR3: TGCGCCAGCAGCCAAGATAGGCTCGGAGGGGTTAGCAATCAGCCCCAGCATTTT.

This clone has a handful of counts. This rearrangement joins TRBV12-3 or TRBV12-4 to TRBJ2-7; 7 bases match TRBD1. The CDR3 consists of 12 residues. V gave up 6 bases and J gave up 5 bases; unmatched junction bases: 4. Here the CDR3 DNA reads TGTGCCAGCAGGACAGGGAACCACGAGCAGTACGTC. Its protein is CASRTGNHEQYV.

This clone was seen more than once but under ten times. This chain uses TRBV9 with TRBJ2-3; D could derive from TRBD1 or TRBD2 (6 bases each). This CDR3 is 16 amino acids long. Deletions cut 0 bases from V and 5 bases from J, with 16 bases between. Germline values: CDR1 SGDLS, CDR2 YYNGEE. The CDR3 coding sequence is TGTGCCAGCAGCGTAGTGGGCCGGGGGCGCGGAGATACGCAGTATTTT. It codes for CASSVVGRGRGDTQYF.

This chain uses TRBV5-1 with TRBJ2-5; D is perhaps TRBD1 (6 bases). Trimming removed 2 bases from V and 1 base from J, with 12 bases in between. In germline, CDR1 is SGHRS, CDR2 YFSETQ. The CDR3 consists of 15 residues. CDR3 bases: TGCGCCAGCAGCTTATCCGGGACACTCCAAGAGACCCAGTACTTC. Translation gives CASSLSGTLQETQYF.

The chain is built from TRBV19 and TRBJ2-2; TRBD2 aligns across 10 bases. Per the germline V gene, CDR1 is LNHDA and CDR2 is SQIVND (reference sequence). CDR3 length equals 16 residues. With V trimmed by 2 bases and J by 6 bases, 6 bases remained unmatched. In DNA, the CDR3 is TGTGCCAGTAGTATACAGCGGGGGGGCCCGTCCGGGGAGCTGTTTTTT. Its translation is CASSIQRGGPSGELFF.

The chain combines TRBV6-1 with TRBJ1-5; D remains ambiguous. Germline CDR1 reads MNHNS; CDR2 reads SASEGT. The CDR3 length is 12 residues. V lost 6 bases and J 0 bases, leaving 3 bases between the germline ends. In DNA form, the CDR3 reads TGTGCCAGCAGGAATAGCAATCAGCCCCAGCATTTT. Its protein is CASRNSNQPQHF.

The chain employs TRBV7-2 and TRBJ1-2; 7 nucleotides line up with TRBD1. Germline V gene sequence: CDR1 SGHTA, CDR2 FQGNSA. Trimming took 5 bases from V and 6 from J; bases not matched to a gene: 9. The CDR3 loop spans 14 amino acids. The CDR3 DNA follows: TGTGCCAGCAGCCCCAGACAGGGAGGGCATGGCTACACCTTC. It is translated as CASSPRQGGHGYTF.

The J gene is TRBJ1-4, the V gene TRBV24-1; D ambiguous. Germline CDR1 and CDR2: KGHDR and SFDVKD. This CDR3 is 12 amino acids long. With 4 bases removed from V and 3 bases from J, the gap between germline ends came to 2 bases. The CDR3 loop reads CATSEANEKLFF. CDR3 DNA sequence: TGTGCCACCAGTGAAGCTAATGAAAAACTGTTTTTT.

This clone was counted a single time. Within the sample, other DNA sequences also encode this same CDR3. CDR3 bases: TGTGCCAGTCGGAGAGGGATTAACACCGGGGAGCTGTTTTTT. Amino acid sequence: CASRRGINTGELFF. This rearrangement joins TRBV19 to TRBJ2-2; possibly TRBD2 for D (5 bases). Per the germline V gene, CDR1 is LNHDA and CDR2 is SQIVND (reference sequence). Trimming took off 8 bases at V and 2 bases at J, with 12 bases between the two ends. The CDR3 totals 14 residues. The whole variable domain, filled in from reference TRBV19 and TRBJ2-2, reads DGGITQSPKYLFRKEGQNVTLSCEQNLNHDAMYWYRQDPGQGLRLIYYSQIVNDFQKGDIAEGYSVSREKKESFPLTVTSAQKNPTAFYLCASRRGINTGELFFGEGSRLTVL.

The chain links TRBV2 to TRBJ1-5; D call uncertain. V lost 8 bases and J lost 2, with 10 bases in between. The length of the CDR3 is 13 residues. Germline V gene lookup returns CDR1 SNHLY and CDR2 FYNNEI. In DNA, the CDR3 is TGTGCCAGCGGTACTTCGCGCAATCAGCCCCAGCATTTT. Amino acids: CASGTSRNQPQHF.

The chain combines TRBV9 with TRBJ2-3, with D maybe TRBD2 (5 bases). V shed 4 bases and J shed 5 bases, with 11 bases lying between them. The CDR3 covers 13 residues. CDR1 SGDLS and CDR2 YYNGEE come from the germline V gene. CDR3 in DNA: TGTGCCAGCAGCCCCCGGGAAGGAGATACGCAGTATTTT. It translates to CASSPREGDTQYF.

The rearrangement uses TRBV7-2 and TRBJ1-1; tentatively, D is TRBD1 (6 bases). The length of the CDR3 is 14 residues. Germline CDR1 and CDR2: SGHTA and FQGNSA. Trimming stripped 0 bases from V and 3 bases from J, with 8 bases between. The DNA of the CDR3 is TGTGCCAGCAGCTTAGCTACAGGGTACACTGAAGCTTTCTTT. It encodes CASSLATGYTEAFF.

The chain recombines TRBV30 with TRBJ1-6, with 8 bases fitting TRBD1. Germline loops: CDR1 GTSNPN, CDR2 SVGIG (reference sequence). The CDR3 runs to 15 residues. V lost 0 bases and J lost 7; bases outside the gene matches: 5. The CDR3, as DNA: TGTGCCTGGAGTGTACAGGGACAGGACAATTCACCCCTCCACTTT. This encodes CAWSVQGQDNSPLHF.

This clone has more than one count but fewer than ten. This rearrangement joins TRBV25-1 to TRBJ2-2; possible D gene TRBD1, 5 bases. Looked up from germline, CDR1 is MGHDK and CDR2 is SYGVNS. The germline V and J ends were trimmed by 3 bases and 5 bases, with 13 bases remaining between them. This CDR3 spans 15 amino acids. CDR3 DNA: TGTGCCAGCAGTGACTATGGGGCCCTAACCGGGGAGCTGTTTTTT. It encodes CASSDYGALTGELFF.

CDR3 sequence (DNA): TGTGCCAGCAGCCCACCGGGACAGGGGCTTCGGGATACGCAGTATTTT. Its protein is CASSPPGQGLRDTQYF. The V gene is TRBV27, the J gene TRBJ2-3; 10 bases match TRBD1. V gave up 6 bases and J gave up 6 bases; unmatched junction bases: 12. This CDR3 has 16 residues. Germline loops: CDR1 MNHEY, CDR2 SMNVEV (reference sequence).

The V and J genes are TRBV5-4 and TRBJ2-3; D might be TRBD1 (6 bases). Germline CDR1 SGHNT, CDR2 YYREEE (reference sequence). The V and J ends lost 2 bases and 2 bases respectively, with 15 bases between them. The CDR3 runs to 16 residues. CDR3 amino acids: CASSFDRPPDTDTQYF. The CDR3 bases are TGTGCCAGCAGCTTTGACAGGCCCCCTGACACAGATACGCAGTATTTT.

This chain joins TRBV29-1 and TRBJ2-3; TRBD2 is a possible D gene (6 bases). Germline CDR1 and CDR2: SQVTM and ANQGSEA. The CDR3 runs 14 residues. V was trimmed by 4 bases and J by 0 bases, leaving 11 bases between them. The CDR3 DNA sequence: TGCAGCGTTGGAGGAGCGGGTAGCACAGATACGCAGTATTTT. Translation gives CSVGGAGSTDTQYF.

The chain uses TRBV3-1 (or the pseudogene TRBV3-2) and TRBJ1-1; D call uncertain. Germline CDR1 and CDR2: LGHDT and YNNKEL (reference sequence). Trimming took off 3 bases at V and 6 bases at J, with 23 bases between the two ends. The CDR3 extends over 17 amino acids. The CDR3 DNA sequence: TGTGCCAGCAGCCATAGTTCCTGGCGGCCGACCGAGTCTGAAGCTTTCTTT. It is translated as CASSHSSWRPTESEAFF.

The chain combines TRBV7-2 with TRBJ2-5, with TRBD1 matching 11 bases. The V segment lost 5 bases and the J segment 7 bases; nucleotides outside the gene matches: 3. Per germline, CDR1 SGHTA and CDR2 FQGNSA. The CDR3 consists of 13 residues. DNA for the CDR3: TGTGCCAGCAGCCGGACAGGGGGCCGGACCCAGTACTTC. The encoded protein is CASSRTGGRTQYF.

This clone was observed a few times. The CDR3 nucleotides read TGCGCCAGCAGCCAAGGCCATTCGGACAATGAGCAGTTCTTC. Its protein is CASSQGHSDNEQFF. The rearrangement uses TRBV4-1 and TRBJ2-1; D gene ambiguous. Germline V gene data show CDR1 as MGHRA and CDR2 as YSYEKL. CDR3 length equals 14 residues. V dropped 1 base and J dropped 5 bases, with 9 bases sitting between them.

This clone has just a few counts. Here the CDR3 DNA reads TGTGCCAGCAGCCAAGCTGGCGGCCAGGGGGAGCAGTACGTC. It yields the protein CASSQAGGQGEQYV. J is TRBJ2-7 and V is TRBV4-2; TRBD1 might be the D (6 bases). The V gene lost 1 base and the J gene lost 7 bases, with 14 bases spanning the gap. This CDR3 region has 14 residues. In germline, CDR1 is LGHNA, CDR2 YNFKEQ.

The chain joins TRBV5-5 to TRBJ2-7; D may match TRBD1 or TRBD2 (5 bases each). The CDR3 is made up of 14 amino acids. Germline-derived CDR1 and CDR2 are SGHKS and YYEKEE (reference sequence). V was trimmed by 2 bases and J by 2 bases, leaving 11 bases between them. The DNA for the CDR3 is TGTGCCAGCAGCTTCGGGACGGGTCCCTACGAGCAGTACGTC. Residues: CASSFGTGPYEQYV.